These 28 T cell receptor beta chains came from one sample sequenced in a study of CD4+ T cells in melanoma. Produced via immunoSEQ multiplex PCR; TCRdb's table is partial and in-frame only. Among around 100,000 clones listed, around 93% were seen once. The sequenced material came from peripheral blood. These receptors originate from a human donor with melanoma.

The chain couples TRBV7-9 to TRBJ2-3, with D tentatively TRBD2 (7 bases). The germline V gene has CDR1 SEHNR and CDR2 FQNEAQ (reference sequence). The CDR3 totals 14 residues. The ends were cut back, 5 bases at V and 3 bases at J, with 12 bases in the middle. CDR3 amino acids: CASSVGGDTDTQYF. The CDR3 bases are TGTGCCAGCAGCGTAGGGGGGGATACAGATACGCAGTATTTT.

The chain couples TRBV7-9 to TRBJ1-3; D unclear. Germline CDR1 is SEHNR and CDR2 is FQNEAQ (reference sequence). Between the trimmed V and J ends, which lost 5 bases and 2 bases, there was a span of 10 bases. The CDR3 covers 14 residues. The DNA of the CDR3 is TGTGCCAGCAGCCCACGGGAGGCTGGAAACACCATATATTTT. Amino acids: CASSPREAGNTIYF.

J is TRBJ1-1 and V is TRBV28; 9 bases line up with TRBD1. There are 19 residues in the CDR3. Per germline, CDR1 MDHEN and CDR2 SYDVKM. Trimming took 5 bases from V and 4 from J; bases not matched to a gene: 20. CDR3 region: CASSHPELFNRGRSTEAFF. The CDR3 DNA follows: TGTGCCAGCAGTCACCCGGAACTGTTCAACAGGGGGCGGAGCACTGAAGCTTTCTTT.

The chain links TRBV4-1 to TRBJ2-7, with 9 bases lining up with TRBD2. With V trimmed by 3 bases and J by 0 bases, 21 bases remained unmatched. CDR1 is MGHRA, CDR2 YSYEKL, per germline. CDR3 length: 21 residues. CDR3 residues: CASSHRSSGGNKQRSSYEQYF. The CDR3 nucleotides read TGCGCCAGCAGCCACCGATCGAGCGGGGGGAATAAACAAAGGAGCTCCTACGAGCAGTACTTC.

The chain carries TRBV28 and TRBJ2-7; no clear D. V lost 1 base and J lost 2, with 15 bases in between. In germline, CDR1 is MDHEN, CDR2 SYDVKM. The CDR3 totals 16 residues. CDR3 coding DNA: TGTGCCAGCAGTTTATTCGGCCCGAGGCCTACCTACGAGCAGTACTTC. Its protein is CASSLFGPRPTYEQYF.

The chain couples TRBV19 to TRBJ2-2; 8 nucleotides agree with TRBD2. The CDR3 extends over 17 amino acids. The V segment lost 5 bases and the J segment 4 bases; nucleotides outside the gene matches: 12. CDR1 and CDR2 from the germline V gene are LNHDA and SQIVND (reference sequence). Here the CDR3 reads CASSEKRGGLRTGELFF. CDR3 DNA: TGTGCCAGTAGTGAGAAACGGGGGGGCCTGCGCACCGGGGAGCTGTTTTTT.

The gene calls are TRBV5-4 and TRBJ1-4, with 9 bases that match TRBD1. In germline, CDR1 is SGHNT, CDR2 YYREEE (reference sequence). The CDR3 extends over 15 amino acids. After removal of 4 bases from V and 8 bases from J, the junction contained 9 bases not matched to a gene. The DNA for the CDR3 is TGTGCCAGCAGCGTCAACACAGGGGGCAGCGAAAAACTGTTTTTT. Translation gives CASSVNTGGSEKLFF. Supplemented by reference TRBV5-4 and TRBJ1-4, the full variable domain reads ETGVTQSPTHLIKTRGQQVTLRCSSQSGHNTVSWYQQALGQGPQFIFQYYREEENGRGNFPPRFSGLQFPNYSSELNVNALELDDSALYLCASSVNTGGSEKLFFGSGTQLSVL.

J is TRBJ2-3 and V is TRBV2; D remains ambiguous. With 8 bases removed from V and 8 bases from J, the gap between germline ends came to 14 bases. Germline V gives CDR1 SNHLY, CDR2 FYNNEI. The CDR3 consists of 12 residues. In nucleotides, the CDR3 is TGTGCCAGCGGACGGCGTTCTGGTACGCAGTATTTT. Residues: CASGRRSGTQYF.

V usage is TRBV27 and J usage is TRBJ2-7; D remains unclear. Germline V gives CDR1 MNHEY, CDR2 SMNVEV (reference sequence). V lost 5 bases, J lost 4 bases, and 15 bases lay in between. The CDR3 has 14 residues. CDR3 bases: TGTGCCAGCAGTCCGTCGAGCCCCACGTACGAGCAGTACTTC. Its protein is CASSPSSPTYEQYF.

V gene TRBV2 combines with J gene TRBJ1-5; D not resolved. The germline V gene has CDR1 SNHLY and CDR2 FYNNEI. The CDR3 loop spans 15 amino acids. V lost 2 bases and J 0 bases, leaving 8 bases between the germline ends. DNA of the CDR3: TGTGCCAGCAGTGAAAGGGCCAATAGCAATCAGCCCCAGCATTTT. Its translation: CASSERANSNQPQHF.

This chain links TRBV6-5 with TRBJ2-7, with 9 bases that match TRBD1. The CDR3 is made up of 15 amino acids. Germline CDR1 and CDR2: MNHEY and SVGAGI. With V trimmed by 5 bases and J by 1 base, 6 bases remained unmatched. CDR3 in DNA: TGTGCCAGCAGTCGAGGACAGGGGATTTCCTACGAGCAGTACTTC. Its translation is CASSRGQGISYEQYF.

This clone was observed once. This chain links TRBV5-1 with TRBJ1-5; D perhaps matches TRBD1 (5 bases). The CDR3 loop spans 14 amino acids. The ends were cut back, 7 bases at V and 1 base at J, with 12 bases in the middle. From germline, CDR1 is SGHRS and CDR2 YFSETQ. The CDR3 nucleotides are TGCGCCAGCGCACCGGGGGGGAGCAATCAGCCCCAGCATTTT. This sequence encodes CASAPGGSNQPQHF.

The chain uses TRBV5-1 and TRBJ2-2; D might be TRBD1 (6 bases). The germline V gene encodes CDR1 SGHRS and CDR2 YFSETQ. V lost 3 bases to trimming and J lost 7 bases, with 16 bases between them. CDR3 length: 15 amino acids. Here the CDR3 DNA reads TGCGCCAGCAGCTGGAACCAGGGGACGAGCGGGGAGCTGTTTTTT. Translation gives CASSWNQGTSGELFF.

The chain couples TRBV29-1 to TRBJ2-5; D remains ambiguous. The V and J ends lost 3 bases and 1 base respectively, with 0 bases between them. The CDR3 is 10 amino acids. Germline CDR1 reads SQVTM; CDR2 reads ANQGSEA. CDR3 sequence reads: CSVDQETQYF. CDR3 coding DNA: TGCAGCGTTGACCAAGAGACCCAGTACTTC.

J is TRBJ2-1 and V is TRBV7-9; D gene uncertain. V lost 3 bases and J 10 bases, leaving 13 bases between the germline ends. Germline V gives CDR1 SEHNR, CDR2 FQNEAQ (reference sequence). CDR3 length: 13 residues. The CDR3 bases are TGTGCCAGCAGCTTTGAAGAAGCTGGCGAGCAGTTCTTC. Translated, it gives CASSFEEAGEQFF. The full variable domain, in which reference TRBV7-9 and TRBJ2-1 provide the parts outside the CDR3, is DTGVSQNPRHKITKRGQNVTFRCDPISEHNRLYWYRQTLGQGPEFLTYFQNEAQLEKSRLLSDRFSAERPKGSFSTLEIQRTEQGDSAMYLCASSFEEAGEQFFGPGTRLTVL.

V and J are TRBV7-2 and TRBJ2-7, with TRBD2 identical over 12 bases. Germline assignment: CDR1 SGHTA and CDR2 FQGNSA. This CDR3 is built from 15 residues. V lost 3 bases to trimming and J lost 5 bases; unmatched junction nucleotides: 5. The CDR3: CASSFAGLAGNEQYF. CDR3 coding DNA: TGTGCCAGCAGCTTCGCTGGACTAGCGGGAAACGAGCAGTACTTC.

V usage is TRBV6-5 and J usage is TRBJ2-1, with a tentative D call TRBD2 (6 bases). V was pared by 0 bases and J by 10 bases, with 16 bases between. CDR1 and CDR2 from the germline V gene are MNHEY and SVGAGI. The CDR3 contains 15 residues. Written as DNA, the CDR3 is TGTGCCAGCAGTTACTCGGCGGAGGGGCATCGGGAGCAGTTCTTC. Protein: CASSYSAEGHREQFF.

This rearrangement joins TRBV5-1 to TRBJ2-7; 11 bases fit TRBD2. The ends lost 7 bases at V and 3 bases at J; junction bases unmatched: 9. CDR3 size: 15 residues. CDR1 and CDR2 (germline): SGHRS, YFSETQ. The CDR3: CASGSTSGSNYEQYF. CDR3 DNA: TGCGCCAGCGGCTCAACTAGCGGGAGTAACTACGAGCAGTACTTC.

The V gene is TRBV15, the J gene TRBJ2-3; D unclear. The germline gives CDR1 LNHNV, CDR2 YYDKDF (reference sequence). V lost 3 bases and J 0 bases, leaving 7 bases between the germline ends. The CDR3 is made up of 14 amino acids. The CDR3 sequence is CATSRRASTDTQYF. The CDR3 nucleotides read TGTGCCACCAGCAGGAGAGCTAGCACAGATACGCAGTATTTT.

The V gene is TRBV6-6, the J gene TRBJ2-2; TRBD1 matches 9 bases. This CDR3 spans 14 amino acids. CDR1 is MNHNY, CDR2 SVGAGI, per germline (reference sequence). V was pared by 8 bases and J by 5 bases, with 6 bases of the junction left unmatched. The CDR3 loop reads CASRDRVTTGELFF. The CDR3 DNA is TGTGCCAGCCGGGACAGGGTCACGACCGGGGAGCTGTTTTTT.

The rearrangement joins TRBV11-2 to TRBJ2-2, with 8 bases fitting TRBD2. J was trimmed by 0 bases and V by 3 bases; bases with no gene match: 3. Germline V gene sequence: CDR1 SGHAT, CDR2 FQNNGV. This CDR3 region has 16 residues. The CDR3 bases are TGTGCCAGCAGCTTTAGGGGACTAGCGAACACCGGGGAGCTGTTTTTT. It codes for CASSFRGLANTGELFF.

The chain joins TRBV5-4 to TRBJ2-2; 13 bases are shared with TRBD2. This CDR3 has 16 amino acids. V shed 4 bases and J 7 bases; nucleotides not matched to a gene: 7. Germline V gives CDR1 SGHNT, CDR2 YYREEE (reference sequence). The CDR3 DNA is TGTGCCAGCAGCCAGACTAGCGGGGGGTTCGGCGGGGAGCTGTTTTTT. It translates to CASSQTSGGFGGELFF.

The V and J genes are TRBV11-2 and TRBJ2-7; D is unresolved. V gave up 6 bases and J gave up 0 bases, with 12 bases separating them. The CDR3 has 14 amino acids. Germline values: CDR1 SGHAT, CDR2 FQNNGV. CDR3 sequence (DNA): TGTGCCAGCAGTCCAATAAGGAGCTCCTACGAGCAGTACTTC. As protein: CASSPIRSSYEQYF.

The chain links TRBV2 to TRBJ2-5; TRBD2 might be the D (6 bases). With 6 bases removed from V and 6 bases from J, the gap between germline ends came to 14 bases. The CDR3 has 13 residues. Germline V lookup: CDR1 SNHLY, CDR2 FYNNEI. The CDR3 protein is CASSRDSAQTQYF. CDR3 in DNA: TGTGCCAGCAGCCGGGACTCTGCACAGACCCAGTACTTC.

The CDR3: CASSLGGGTPREQFF. The CDR3 DNA reads TGTGCCAGCAGCCTCGGTGGGGGTACCCCTCGTGAGCAGTTCTTC. This sequence joins TRBV28 and TRBJ2-1; perhaps D is TRBD1 or TRBD2 (5 bases each). CDR1 is MDHEN, CDR2 SYDVKM, per germline. V shed 6 bases and J shed 9 bases, with 21 bases lying between them. The CDR3 covers 15 residues.

CDR3 sequence reads: CASSTIAGATYNEQFF. The CDR3 DNA follows: TGTGCCAGCAGCACAATAGCGGGGGCAACCTACAATGAGCAGTTCTTC. The J gene is TRBJ2-1, the V gene TRBV27; 9 bases fit TRBD2. This CDR3 region has 16 residues. Germline V gene sequence: CDR1 MNHEY, CDR2 SMNVEV (reference sequence). J lost 2 bases, V lost 6 bases, and 8 bases had no gene match.

The chain combines TRBV5-1 with TRBJ1-2, with a possible D match to TRBD1 (6 bases). This CDR3 spans 15 amino acids. The V end was cut by 4 bases, the J end by 4 bases, with 17 bases between. CDR1 and CDR2 (germline): SGHRS, YFSETQ. CDR3 in DNA: TGCGCCAGCAGCGGGGGGGGCCAAGATGGCTATGGCTACACCTTC. This encodes CASSGGGQDGYGYTF. Based on the CDR3 plus reference TRBV5-1 and TRBJ1-2, the full variable domain is KAGVTQTPRYLIKTRGQQVTLSCSPISGHRSVSWYQQTPGQGLQFLFEYFSETQRNKGNFPGRFSGRQFSNSRSEMNVSTLELGDSALYLCASSGGGQDGYGYTFGSGTRLTVV.

The rearrangement uses TRBV14 and TRBJ2-7, with D perhaps matching TRBD2 (7 bases). The CDR3 has 15 amino acids. Trimming took off 3 bases at V and 4 bases at J, with 16 bases between the two ends. Germline CDR1 and CDR2: SGHDN and FVKESK. The CDR3 coding sequence is TGTGCCAGCAGCCATTTGTCGGGGGGCACGTACGAGCAGTACTTC. Its translation is CASSHLSGGTYEQYF.